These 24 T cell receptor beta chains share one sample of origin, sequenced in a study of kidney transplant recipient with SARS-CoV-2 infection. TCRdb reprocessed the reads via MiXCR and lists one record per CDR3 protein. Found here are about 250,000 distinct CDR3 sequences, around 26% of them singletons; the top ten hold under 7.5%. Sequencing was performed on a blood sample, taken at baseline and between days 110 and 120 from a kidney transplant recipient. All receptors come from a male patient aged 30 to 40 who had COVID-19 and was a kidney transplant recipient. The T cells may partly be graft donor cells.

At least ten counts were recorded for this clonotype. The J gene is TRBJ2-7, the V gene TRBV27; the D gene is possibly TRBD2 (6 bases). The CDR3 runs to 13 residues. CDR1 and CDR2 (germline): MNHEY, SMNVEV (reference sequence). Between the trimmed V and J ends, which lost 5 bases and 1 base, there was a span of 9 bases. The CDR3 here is CASSRRESYEQYF. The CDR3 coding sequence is TGTGCCAGCAGTCGTCGGGAGTCCTACGAGCAGTACTTC.

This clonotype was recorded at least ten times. This chain's CDR3 is CASSVDTGGVTGELFF. In nucleotides, the CDR3 is TGTGCCAGCAGCGTAGACACAGGGGGCGTCACCGGGGAGCTGTTTTTT. The chain carries TRBV9 and TRBJ2-2, with 9 bases fitting TRBD1. The germline V gene encodes CDR1 SGDLS and CDR2 YYNGEE. J gave up 4 bases and V 0 bases, and 4 bases lay outside the gene matches. CDR3 size: 16 residues. Using reference TRBV9 and TRBJ2-2 for the parts outside the CDR3, the full variable domain is DSGVTQTPKHLITATGQRVTLRCSPRSGDLSVYWYQQSLDQGLQFLIQYYNGEERAKGNILERFSAQQFPDLHSELNLSSLELGDSALYFCASSVDTGGVTGELFFGEGSRLTVL.

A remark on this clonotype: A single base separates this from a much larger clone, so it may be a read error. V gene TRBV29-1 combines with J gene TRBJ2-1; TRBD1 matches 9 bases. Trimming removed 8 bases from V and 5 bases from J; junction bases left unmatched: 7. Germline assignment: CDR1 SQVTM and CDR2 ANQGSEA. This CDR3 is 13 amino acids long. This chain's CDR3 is CSSSGTGNNEQFF. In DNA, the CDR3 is TGCAGCTCCTCCGGGACAGGGAACAATGAGCAGTTCTTC.

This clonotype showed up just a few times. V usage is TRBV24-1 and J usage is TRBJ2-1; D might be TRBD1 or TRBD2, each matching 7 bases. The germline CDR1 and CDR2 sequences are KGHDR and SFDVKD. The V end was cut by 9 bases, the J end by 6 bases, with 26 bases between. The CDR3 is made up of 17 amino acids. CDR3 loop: CATAEVGRGLYRNEQFF. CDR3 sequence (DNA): TGTGCCACCGCTGAGGTGGGGAGGGGGCTTTATCGCAATGAGCAGTTCTTC.

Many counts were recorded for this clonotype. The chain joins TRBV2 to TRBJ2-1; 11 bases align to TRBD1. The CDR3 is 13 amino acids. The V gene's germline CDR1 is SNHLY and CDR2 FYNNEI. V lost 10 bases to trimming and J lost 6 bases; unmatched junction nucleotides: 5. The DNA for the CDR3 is TGTGCCACCGGACAGGGGGCTAGCAATGAGCAGTTCTTC. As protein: CATGQGASNEQFF.

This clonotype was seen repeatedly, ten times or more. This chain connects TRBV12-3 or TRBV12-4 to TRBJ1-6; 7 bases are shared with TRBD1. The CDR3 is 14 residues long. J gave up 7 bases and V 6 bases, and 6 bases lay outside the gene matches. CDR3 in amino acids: CASSGTAFNSPLHF. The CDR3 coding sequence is TGTGCCAGCAGCGGGACAGCATTCAATTCACCCCTCCACTTT.

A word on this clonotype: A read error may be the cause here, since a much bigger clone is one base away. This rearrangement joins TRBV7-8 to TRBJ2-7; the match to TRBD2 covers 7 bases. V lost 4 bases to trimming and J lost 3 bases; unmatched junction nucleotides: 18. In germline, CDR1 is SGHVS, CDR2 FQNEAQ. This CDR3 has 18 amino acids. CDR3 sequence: CASSSKDGGYFIDYEQYF. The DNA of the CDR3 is TGTGCCAGCAGCTCCAAGGACGGGGGGTATTTCATTGACTACGAGCAGTACTTC. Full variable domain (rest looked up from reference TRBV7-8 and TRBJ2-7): GAGVSQSPRYKVAKRGQDVALRCDPISGHVSLFWYQQALGQGPEFLTYFQNEAQLDKSGLPSDRFFAERPEGSVSTLKIQRTQQEDSAVYLCASSSKDGGYFIDYEQYFGPGTRLTVT.

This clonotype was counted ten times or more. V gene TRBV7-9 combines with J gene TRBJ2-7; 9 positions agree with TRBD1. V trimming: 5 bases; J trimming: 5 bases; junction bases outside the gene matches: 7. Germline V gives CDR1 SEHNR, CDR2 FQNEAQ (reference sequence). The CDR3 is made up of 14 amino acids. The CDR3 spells CASSPPGQGNEQYF. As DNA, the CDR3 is TGTGCCAGCAGCCCGCCGGGACAGGGAAACGAGCAGTACTTC.

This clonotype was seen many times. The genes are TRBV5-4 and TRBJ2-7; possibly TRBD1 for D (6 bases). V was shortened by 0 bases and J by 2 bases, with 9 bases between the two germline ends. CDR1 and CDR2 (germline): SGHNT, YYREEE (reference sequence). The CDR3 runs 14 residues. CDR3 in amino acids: CASSLGQDTYEQYF. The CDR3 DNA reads TGTGCCAGCAGCTTGGGACAGGATACCTACGAGCAGTACTTC.

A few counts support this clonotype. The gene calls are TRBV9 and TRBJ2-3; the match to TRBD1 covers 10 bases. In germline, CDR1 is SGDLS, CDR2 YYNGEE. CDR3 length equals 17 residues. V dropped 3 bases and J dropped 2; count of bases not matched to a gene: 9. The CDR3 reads CASSARQGAKSTDTQYF. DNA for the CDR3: TGTGCCAGCAGCGCCAGACAGGGGGCAAAGTCCACAGATACGCAGTATTTT.

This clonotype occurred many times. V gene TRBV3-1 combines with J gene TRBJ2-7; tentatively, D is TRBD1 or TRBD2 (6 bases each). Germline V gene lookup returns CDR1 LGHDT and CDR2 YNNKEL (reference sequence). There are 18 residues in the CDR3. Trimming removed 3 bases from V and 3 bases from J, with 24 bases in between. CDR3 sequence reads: CASSQLGGLGAALYEQYF. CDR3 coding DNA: TGTGCCAGCAGCCAGTTGGGGGGTTTGGGGGCGGCGCTCTACGAGCAGTACTTC.

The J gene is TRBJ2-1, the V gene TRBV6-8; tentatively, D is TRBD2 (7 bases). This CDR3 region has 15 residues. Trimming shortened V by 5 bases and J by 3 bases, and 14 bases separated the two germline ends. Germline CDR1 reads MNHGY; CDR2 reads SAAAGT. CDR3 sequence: CASSHRGGFYNEQFF. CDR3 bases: TGTGCCAGCAGTCATAGGGGGGGTTTCTACAATGAGCAGTTCTTC.

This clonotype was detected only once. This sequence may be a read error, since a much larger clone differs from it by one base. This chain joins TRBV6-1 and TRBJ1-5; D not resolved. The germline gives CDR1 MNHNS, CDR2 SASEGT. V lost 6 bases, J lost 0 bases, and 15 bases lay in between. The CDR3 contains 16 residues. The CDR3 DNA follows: TGTGCCAGCAGCTCTGGTTGGTCTTATAGCAATCAGCCCCAGCATTTT. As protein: CASSSGWSYSNQPQHF.

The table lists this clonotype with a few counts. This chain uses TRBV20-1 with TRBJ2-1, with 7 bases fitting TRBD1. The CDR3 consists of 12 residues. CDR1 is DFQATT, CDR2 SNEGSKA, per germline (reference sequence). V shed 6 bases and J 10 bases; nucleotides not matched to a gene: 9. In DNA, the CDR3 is TGCAGTGCCCCAGACAGGGACGGCGAGCAGTTCTTC. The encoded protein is CSAPDRDGEQFF.

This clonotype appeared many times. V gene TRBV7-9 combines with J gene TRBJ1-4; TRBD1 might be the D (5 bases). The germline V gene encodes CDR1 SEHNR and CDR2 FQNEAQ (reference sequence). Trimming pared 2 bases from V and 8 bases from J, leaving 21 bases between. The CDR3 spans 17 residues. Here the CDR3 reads CASSLFGGPLWGEKLFF. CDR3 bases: TGTGCCAGCAGCTTATTCGGCGGGCCCTTATGGGGGGAAAAACTGTTTTTT.

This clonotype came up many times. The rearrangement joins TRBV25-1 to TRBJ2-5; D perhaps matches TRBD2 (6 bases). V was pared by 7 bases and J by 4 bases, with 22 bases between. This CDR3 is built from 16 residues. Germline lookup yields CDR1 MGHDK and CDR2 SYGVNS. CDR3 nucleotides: TGTGCCAGCACGAGCGCCACTCGGGAGACGGCAGAGACCCAGTACTTC. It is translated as CASTSATRETAETQYF.

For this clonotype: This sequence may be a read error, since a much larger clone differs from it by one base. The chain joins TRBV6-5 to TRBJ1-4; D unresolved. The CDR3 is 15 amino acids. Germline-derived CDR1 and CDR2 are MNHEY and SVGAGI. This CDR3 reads CASNYSWSLKEKLFF. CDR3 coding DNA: TGTGCCAGCAATTACAGCTGGTCCCTCAAGGAAAAACTGTTTTTT.

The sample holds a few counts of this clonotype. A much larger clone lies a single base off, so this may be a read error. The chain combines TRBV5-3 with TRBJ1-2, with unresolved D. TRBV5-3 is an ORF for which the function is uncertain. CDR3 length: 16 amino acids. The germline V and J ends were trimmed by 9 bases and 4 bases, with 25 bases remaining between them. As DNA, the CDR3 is TGTGCCAAACTCTGCGTAGTGGTGAGAAAGACCTATGGCTACACCTTC. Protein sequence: CAKLCVVVRKTYGYTF.

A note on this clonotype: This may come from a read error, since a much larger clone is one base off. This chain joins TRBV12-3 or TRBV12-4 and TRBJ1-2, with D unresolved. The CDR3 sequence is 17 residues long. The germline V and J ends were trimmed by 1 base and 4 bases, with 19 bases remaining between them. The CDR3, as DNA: TGTGCCAGCAGTTTAGTGATCAGCTTCCGAAAGGCCTATGGCTACACCTTC. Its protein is CASSLVISFRKAYGYTF.

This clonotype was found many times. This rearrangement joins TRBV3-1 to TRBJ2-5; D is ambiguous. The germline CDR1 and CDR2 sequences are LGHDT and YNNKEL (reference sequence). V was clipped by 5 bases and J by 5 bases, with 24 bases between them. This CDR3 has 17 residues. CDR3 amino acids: CASSLYVPISFSETQYF. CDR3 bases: TGTGCCAGCAGCTTGTATGTTCCCATTTCTTTCTCTGAGACCCAGTACTTC.

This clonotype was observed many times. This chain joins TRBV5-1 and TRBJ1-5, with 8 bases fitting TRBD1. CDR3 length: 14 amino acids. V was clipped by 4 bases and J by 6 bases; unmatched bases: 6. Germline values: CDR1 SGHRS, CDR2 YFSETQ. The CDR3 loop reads CASSLTGEPQPQHF. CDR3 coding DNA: TGCGCCAGCAGCCTGACAGGGGAGCCTCAGCCCCAGCATTTT.

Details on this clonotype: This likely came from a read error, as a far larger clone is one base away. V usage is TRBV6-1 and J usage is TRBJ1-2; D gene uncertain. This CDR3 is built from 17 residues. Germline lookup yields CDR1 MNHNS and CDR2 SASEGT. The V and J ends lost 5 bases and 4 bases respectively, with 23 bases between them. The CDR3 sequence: CASSSRLGGRKTYGYTF. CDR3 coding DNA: TGTGCCAGCAGTAGTCGGTTAGGTGGGAGAAAGACCTATGGCTACACCTTC.

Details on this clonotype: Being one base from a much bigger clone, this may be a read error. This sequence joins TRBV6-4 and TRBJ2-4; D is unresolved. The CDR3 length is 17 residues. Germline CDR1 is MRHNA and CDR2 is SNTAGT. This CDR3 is CASSCRSSHGKTYGYAF. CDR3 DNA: TGTGCCAGCAGTTGTCGCTCCTCACACGGAAAGACCTATGGCTACGCCTTC.

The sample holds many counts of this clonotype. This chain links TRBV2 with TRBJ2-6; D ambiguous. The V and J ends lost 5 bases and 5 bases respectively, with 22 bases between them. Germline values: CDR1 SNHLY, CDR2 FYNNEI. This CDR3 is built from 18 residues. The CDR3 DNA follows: TGTGCCAGCAGTTTATTATTACCGATACAAAGTCGGGCCAACGTCCTGACTTTC. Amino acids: CASSLLLPIQSRANVLTF.